This T cell receptor beta chain was captured by sequencing in a study of T cell responses to AZD1222 COVID-19 vaccine. Overall study results and limits: Repertoires were sampled only after the peak T cell response.

The protocol was immunoSEQ multiplex PCR, while the TCRdb copy is restricted to in-frame clones and leaves out a portion. The table has 60,000 to 90,000 clones, around 86% seen once. Second-dose intervals near 4 or 12 weeks were combined. As to this clone: Its antigen remains unidentified.

The germline V gene has CDR1 SGHNT and CDR2 YYREEE (reference sequence). The CDR3 runs to 14 residues. V was shortened by 0 bases and J by 6 bases, with 7 bases between the two germline ends. The chain couples TRBV5-4 to TRBJ1-6; the D gene is possibly TRBD1 (5 bases). The sequence derives from an adult who received the AZD1222 COVID-19 vaccine. The starting material was peripheral blood, obtained 28 days after the second AZD1222 dose. CDR3 protein: CASSLGQPNSPLHF. The DNA for the CDR3 is TGTGCCAGCAGCTTGGGACAGCCTAATTCACCCCTCCACTTT. Full variable domain (rest looked up from reference TRBV5-4 and TRBJ1-6): ETGVTQSPTHLIKTRGQQVTLRCSSQSGHNTVSWYQQALGQGPQFIFQYYREEENGRGNFPPRFSGLQFPNYSSELNVNALELDDSALYLCASSLGQPNSPLHFGNGTRLTVT.